This TCR beta chain originates from a study of tissue T cells after allogeneic stem cell transplantation. Trimming removed 2 bases at V and 0 bases at J, with 7 bases between. The germline gives CDR1 LNHNV, CDR2 YYDKDF (reference sequence). This CDR3 has 14 residues. Points on this clone: The antigen remains unidentified.

Sequenced by immunoSEQ multiplex PCR; TCRdb stores in-frame clones only, minus some. Of 1,100 to 1,500 clones listed, about 85% are singletons. Whole-study findings and limits: Within patients, tissue anatomy strongly shaped TCR repertoire composition.

This chain uses TRBV15 with TRBJ1-1; D gene uncertain. Sequences were derived from esophageal tissue, sampled at autopsy. This TCR came from a male patient aged 35-75 years with steroid-refractory graft-versus-host disease after an allogeneic stem cell transplant. Some T cells may originate from the graft donor. This chain's CDR3 is CATSRPSMNTEAFF. The CDR3, as DNA: TGTGCCACCAGCAGACCTTCGATGAACACTGAAGCTTTCTTT.